The 9 T cell receptor beta chains presented below share a single source sample, sequenced in a study of shared clonotypes between healthy human individuals. The data were produced by immunoSEQ multiplex PCR, yet TCRdb's version contains in-frame clones alone and is incomplete. The sample yields about 470,000 clones, around 75% seen once. Sequenced material: PBMCs. All receptors derive from a woman in her thirties or forties in good health. Some clones in this sample may be carry-over from other donors' samples.

The chain recombines TRBV11-3 with TRBJ2-7; possibly TRBD1 for D (6 bases). Trimming stripped 2 bases from V and 2 bases from J, with 7 bases between. The CDR3 has 13 residues. Looked up from germline, CDR1 is SGHNT and CDR2 is YENEEA. In DNA form, the CDR3 reads TGTGCCAGCAGCTTAACAGGGACCTACGAGCAGTACTTC. Translating gives CASSLTGTYEQYF.

This clone was observed a single time. The chain couples TRBV11-1 to TRBJ2-5; D could derive from TRBD1 or TRBD2 (5 bases each). Germline lookup yields CDR1 SGHAT and CDR2 FQDESV (reference sequence). V shed 5 bases and J shed 5 bases, with 12 bases lying between them. The CDR3 runs 13 residues. CDR3 nucleotide sequence: TGTGCCAGCAGCATATGGGGGATGGAGACCCAGTACTTC. It is translated as CASSIWGMETQYF.

The J gene is TRBJ2-5, the V gene TRBV25-1, with 7 bases that match TRBD1. The J call may be in error: the DNA end matches TRBJ2-7 better. The CDR3 totals 12 residues. CDR1 is MGHDK, CDR2 SYGVNS, per germline. CDR3 in amino acids: CASMGQNYEQYF. As DNA, the CDR3 is TGTGCCAGCATGGGACAGAACTACGAGCAGTACTTC.

The J gene is TRBJ2-7, the V gene TRBV28; possible D gene TRBD1, 6 bases. V was shortened by 8 bases and J by 2 bases, with 16 bases between the two germline ends. CDR3 size: 14 residues. Per germline, CDR1 MDHEN and CDR2 SYDVKM. CDR3 coding DNA: TGTGCCAGCCTGGACAGCCGAGGGGCCTACGAGCAGTACTTC. Translation: CASLDSRGAYEQYF.

V is TRBV10-2 and J is TRBJ1-5; no clear D. V was pared by 8 bases and J by 2 bases, with 13 bases between. This CDR3 contains 14 residues. CDR1 and CDR2 from the germline V gene are WSHSY and SAAADI. In nucleotides, the CDR3 is TGCGCCAGCTCAACCGGCCCTGGCAATCAGCCCCAGCATTTT. Its translation is CASSTGPGNQPQHF.

The gene calls are TRBV7-2 and TRBJ2-5; TRBD2 matches at 7 bases. J gave up 5 bases and V 2 bases, and 8 bases lay outside the gene matches. This CDR3 contains 15 residues. Germline values: CDR1 SGHTA, CDR2 FQGNSA. The CDR3 DNA is TGTGCCAGCAGCTTATCGTTGGGGGGGGAGGAGACCCAGTACTTC. It is translated as CASSLSLGGEETQYF. The variable domain in full, completed from reference TRBV7-2 and TRBJ2-5, reads GAGVSQSPSNKVTEKGKDVELRCDPISGHTALYWYRQSLGQGLEFLIYFQGNSAPDKSGLPSDRFSAERTGGSVSTLTIQRTQQEDSAVYLCASSLSLGGEETQYFGPGTRLLVL.

The rearrangement joins TRBV5-4 to TRBJ2-3; D is unclear. Per germline, CDR1 SGHNT and CDR2 YYREEE (reference sequence). The CDR3 contains 14 residues. Trimming took off 2 bases at V and 0 bases at J, with 7 bases between the two ends. CDR3 sequence: CASSFKGSTDTQYF. The CDR3 nucleotides are TGTGCCAGCAGCTTTAAGGGAAGCACAGATACGCAGTATTTT.

The chain carries TRBV28 and TRBJ2-2, with 8 bases fitting TRBD1. Trimming removed 5 bases from V and 6 bases from J; junction bases left unmatched: 8. CDR3 length equals 15 residues. Germline CDR1 is MDHEN and CDR2 is SYDVKM. The CDR3 coding sequence is TGTGCCAGCAGTCTCCATGGACAGGGATCCGGGGAGCTGTTTTTT. It is translated as CASSLHGQGSGELFF.

The chain has TRBV4-1 and TRBJ2-2; D remains unclear. This CDR3 has 17 amino acids. V was trimmed by 2 bases and J by 0 bases, leaving 13 bases between them. Per germline, CDR1 MGHRA and CDR2 YSYEKL. This CDR3 is CASSQTFPFANTGELFF. In DNA, the CDR3 is TGCGCCAGCAGCCAAACCTTCCCGTTCGCGAACACCGGGGAGCTGTTTTTT.